These T cell receptor beta chains were read from a single sample in a study of MAIT cells during Salmonella Paratyphi A infection. TCRdb recomputed calls from the 5' RACE reads with MiXCR, one row per CDR3 protein. The repertoire has 900 to 1,200 distinct CDR3 sequences, 20% to 25% of them found once; the top ten carry around 50%. This material consisted of MAIT cells from blood, taken at the first sampling point of the challenge study. These receptors were obtained from a person between 18 and 70 years old who was deliberately infected with Salmonella Paratyphi A in a paratyphoid fever challenge study. Each CDR3 is given with its conserved first and last residue. D genes are given only for firm matches. Size values are once, few and many counts, or a class for expanded clones, and some rows have none.

>few|TRBV6-2/TRBV6-3|.|TRBJ2-1
CASSSGDYNEQFF
TGTGCCAGCAGTTCAGGGGATTACAATGAGCAGTTCTTC
>.|TRBV6-2/TRBV6-3|.|TRBJ1-2
CASSYSAQGTYGYTF
TGTGCCAGCAGTTACTCGGCCCAGGGTACCTATGGCTACACCTTC
>large|TRBV24-1|.|TRBJ2-3
CATRDFGDADTQYF
TGTGCCACCAGGGACTTCGGCGACGCAGATACGCAGTATTTT
>many|TRBV6-4|.|TRBJ2-2
CASSDGTGELFF
TGTGCCAGCAGTGACGGTACAGGGGAGCTGTTTTTT
>few|TRBV21-1|.|TRBJ1-5
CASSKVSPEWDQPQHF
TGTGCCAGCAGCAAAGTGTCACCCGAGTGGGATCAGCCCCAGCATTTT
>.|TRBV19|TRBD1|TRBJ2-7
CASSIASDRGLGEQYF
TGTGCCAGTAGTATAGCGTCGGACAGGGGGCTTGGCGAGCAGTACTTC
>.|TRBV6-4|TRBD2|TRBJ2-1
CASSEGSGGYNEQFF
TGTGCCAGCAGTGAGGGTAGCGGGGGCTACAATGAGCAGTTCTTC
>many|TRBV6-2/TRBV6-3|.|TRBJ2-1
CASSATERNEQFF
TGTGCCAGCAGTGCAACCGAGAGGAATGAGCAGTTCTTC
>many|TRBV6-1|TRBD2|TRBJ2-5
CASSEAAGGQETQYF
TGTGCCAGCAGTGAAGCAGCGGGGGGGCAAGAGACCCAGTACTTC
>once|TRBV6-5|.|TRBJ2-5
CACYENPQETQYF
TGTGCCTGCTACGAGAATCCCCAAGAGACCCAGTACTTC
>few|TRBV20-1|.|TRBJ2-5
CSARDEQNSQETQYF
TGCAGTGCTAGAGATGAGCAGAACTCACAAGAGACCCAGTACTTC
>.|TRBV6-1|.|TRBJ2-5
CASSRSAEETQYF
TGTGCCAGCAGTCGGTCAGCAGAAGAGACCCAGTACTTC
>.|TRBV4-2|.|TRBJ2-3
CASSQERAGGTDTQYF
TGTGCCAGCAGCCAAGAGCGGGCAGGAGGGACAGATACGCAGTATTTT
>.|TRBV10-3|.|TRBJ1-1
CAISKKRGTEALEAFF
TGTGCCATCAGTAAGAAGAGGGGGACGGAGGCTCTTGAAGCTTTCTTT
>medium-sized|TRBV20-1|TRBD1|TRBJ1-6
CSANYGTGSSPLHF
TGCAGTGCTAACTACGGGACAGGGTCTTCACCCCTCCACTTT
>few|TRBV6-4|.|TRBJ2-5
CASSRTPDQETQYF
TGTGCCAGCAGTAGGACACCGGACCAAGAGACCCAGTACTTC
>medium-sized|TRBV20-1|TRBD1|TRBJ1-1
CRLDRADTEAFF
TGCAGGTTGGACAGGGCTGACACTGAAGCTTTCTTT
>few|TRBV7-9|.|TRBJ1-1
CASSSNPGTGAEAFF
TGTGCCAGCAGCTCGAACCCCGGGACGGGGGCTGAAGCTTTCTTT